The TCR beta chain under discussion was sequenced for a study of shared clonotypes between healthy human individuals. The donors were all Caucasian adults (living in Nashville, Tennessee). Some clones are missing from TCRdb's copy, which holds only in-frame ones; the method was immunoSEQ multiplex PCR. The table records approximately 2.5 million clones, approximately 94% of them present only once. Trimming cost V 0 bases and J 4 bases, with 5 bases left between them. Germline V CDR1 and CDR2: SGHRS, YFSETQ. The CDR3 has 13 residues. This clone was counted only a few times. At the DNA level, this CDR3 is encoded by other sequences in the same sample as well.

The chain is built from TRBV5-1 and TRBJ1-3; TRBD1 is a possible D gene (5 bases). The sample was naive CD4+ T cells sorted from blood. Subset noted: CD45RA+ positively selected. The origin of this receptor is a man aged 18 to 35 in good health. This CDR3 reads CASSLGQGNTIYF. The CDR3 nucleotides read TGCGCCAGCAGCTTGGGACAGGGAAACACCATATATTTT.